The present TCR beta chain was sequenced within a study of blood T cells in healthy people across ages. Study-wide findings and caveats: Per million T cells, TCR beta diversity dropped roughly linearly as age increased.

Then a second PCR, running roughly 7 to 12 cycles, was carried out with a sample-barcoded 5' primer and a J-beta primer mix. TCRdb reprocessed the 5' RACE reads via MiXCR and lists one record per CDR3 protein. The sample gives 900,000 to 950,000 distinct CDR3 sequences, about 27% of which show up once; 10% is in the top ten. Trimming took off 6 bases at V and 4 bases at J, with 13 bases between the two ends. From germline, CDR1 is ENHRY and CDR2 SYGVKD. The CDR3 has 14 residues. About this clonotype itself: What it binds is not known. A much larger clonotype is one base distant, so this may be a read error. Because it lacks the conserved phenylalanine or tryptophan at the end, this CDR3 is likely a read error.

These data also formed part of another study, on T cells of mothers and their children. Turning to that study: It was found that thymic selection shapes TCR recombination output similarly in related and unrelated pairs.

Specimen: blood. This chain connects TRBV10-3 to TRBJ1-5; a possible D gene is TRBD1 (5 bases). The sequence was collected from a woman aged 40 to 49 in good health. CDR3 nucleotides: TGTGCCATCAGAAACCAGGGACCGAATCAGCCCCAGCATTTG. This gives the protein CAIRNQGPNQPQHL.